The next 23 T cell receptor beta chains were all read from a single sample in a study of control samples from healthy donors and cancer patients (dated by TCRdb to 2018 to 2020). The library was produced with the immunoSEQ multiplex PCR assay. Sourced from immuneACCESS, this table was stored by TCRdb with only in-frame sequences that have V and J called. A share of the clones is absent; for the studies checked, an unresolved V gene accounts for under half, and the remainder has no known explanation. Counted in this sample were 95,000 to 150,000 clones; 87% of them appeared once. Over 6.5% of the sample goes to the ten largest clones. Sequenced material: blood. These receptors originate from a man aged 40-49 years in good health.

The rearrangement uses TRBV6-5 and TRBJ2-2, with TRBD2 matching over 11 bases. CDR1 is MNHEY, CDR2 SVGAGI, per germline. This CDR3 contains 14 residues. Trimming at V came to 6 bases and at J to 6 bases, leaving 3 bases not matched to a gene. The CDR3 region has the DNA TGTGCCAGCAGAAATAGCGGGGGGGCCGGGGAGCTGTTTTTT. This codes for CASRNSGGAGELFF.

CDR3 region: CASSVGTGRTYEQYF. The CDR3 nucleotides are TGTGCCAGCAGCGTGGGGACAGGGCGTACCTACGAGCAGTACTTC. The chain combines TRBV9 with TRBJ2-7; TRBD1 agrees at 9 bases. Germline assignment: CDR1 SGDLS and CDR2 YYNGEE. V dropped 2 bases and J dropped 2; count of bases not matched to a gene: 5. The CDR3 spans 15 residues.

CDR3 nucleotide sequence: TGCGCCAGCAGCCTCGCGACACCAAGGGGTATGAACACTGAAGCTTTCTTT. Translated: CASSLATPRGMNTEAFF. The V and J genes are TRBV4-3 and TRBJ1-1; TRBD1 might be the D (5 bases). The V gene lost 4 bases and the J gene lost 0 bases, with 18 bases spanning the gap. The CDR3 has 17 amino acids. The germline V gene encodes CDR1 LGHNA and CDR2 YSLEER.

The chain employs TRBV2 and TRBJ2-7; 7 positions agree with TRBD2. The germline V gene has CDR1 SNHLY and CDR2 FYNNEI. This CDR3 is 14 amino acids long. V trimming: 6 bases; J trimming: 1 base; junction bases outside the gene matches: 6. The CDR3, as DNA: TGTGCCAGCAGATCGGGGGGATTTTCCTACGAGCAGTACTTC. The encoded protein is CASRSGGFSYEQYF.

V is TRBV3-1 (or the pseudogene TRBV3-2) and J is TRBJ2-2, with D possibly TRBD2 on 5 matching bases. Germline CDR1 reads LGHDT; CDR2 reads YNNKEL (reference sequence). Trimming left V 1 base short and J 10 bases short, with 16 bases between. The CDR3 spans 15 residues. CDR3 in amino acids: CASSQGAGGWLELFF. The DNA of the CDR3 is TGTGCCAGCAGCCAAGGGGCTGGCGGGTGGTTGGAGCTGTTTTTT.

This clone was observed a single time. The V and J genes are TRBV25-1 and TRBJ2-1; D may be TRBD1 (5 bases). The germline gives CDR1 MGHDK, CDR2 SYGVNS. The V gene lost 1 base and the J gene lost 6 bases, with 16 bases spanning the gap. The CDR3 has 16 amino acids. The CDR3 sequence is CASSELGVLRGNEQFF. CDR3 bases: TGTGCCAGCAGTGAATTGGGCGTATTAAGGGGCAATGAGCAGTTCTTC.

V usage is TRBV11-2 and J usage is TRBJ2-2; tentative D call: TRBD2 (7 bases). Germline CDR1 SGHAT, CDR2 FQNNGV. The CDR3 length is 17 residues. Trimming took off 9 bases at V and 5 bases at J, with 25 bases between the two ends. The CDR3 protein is CASVQRGQSRGTGELFF. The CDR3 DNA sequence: TGTGCCAGTGTCCAGCGGGGTCAATCGAGGGGGACCGGGGAGCTGTTTTTT.

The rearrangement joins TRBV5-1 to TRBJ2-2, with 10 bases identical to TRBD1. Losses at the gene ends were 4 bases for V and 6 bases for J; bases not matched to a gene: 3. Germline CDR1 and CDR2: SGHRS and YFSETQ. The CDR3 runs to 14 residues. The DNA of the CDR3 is TGCGCCAGCAGCCCCGGACAGGGGGCCGGGGAGCTGTTTTTT. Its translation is CASSPGQGAGELFF.

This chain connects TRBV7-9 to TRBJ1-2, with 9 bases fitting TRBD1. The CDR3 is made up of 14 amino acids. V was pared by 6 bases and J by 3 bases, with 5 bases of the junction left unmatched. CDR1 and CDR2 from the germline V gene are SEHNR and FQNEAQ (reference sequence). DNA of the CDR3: TGTGCCAGCAGGGGGACAGGGTCATACTATGGCTACACCTTC. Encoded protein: CASRGTGSYYGYTF. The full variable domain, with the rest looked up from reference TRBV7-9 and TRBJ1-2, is DTGVSQNPRHKITKRGQNVTFRCDPISEHNRLYWYRQTLGQGPEFLTYFQNEAQLEKSRLLSDRFSAERPKGSFSTLEIQRTEQGDSAMYLCASRGTGSYYGYTFGSGTRLTVV.

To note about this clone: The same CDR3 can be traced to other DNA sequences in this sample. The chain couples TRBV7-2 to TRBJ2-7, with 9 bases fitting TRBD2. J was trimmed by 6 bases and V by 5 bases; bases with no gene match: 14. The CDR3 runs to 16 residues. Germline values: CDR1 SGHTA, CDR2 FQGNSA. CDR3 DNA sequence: TGTGCCAGCAGCGCCCAGGGGGGCGGGGGGGGCCGCGAGCAGTACTTC. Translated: CASSAQGGGGGREQYF.

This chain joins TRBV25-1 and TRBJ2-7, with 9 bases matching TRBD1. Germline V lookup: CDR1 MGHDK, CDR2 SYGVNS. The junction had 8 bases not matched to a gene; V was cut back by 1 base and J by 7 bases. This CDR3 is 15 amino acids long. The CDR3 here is CASSESRDREGEQYF. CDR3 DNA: TGTGCCAGCAGTGAATCCCGGGACAGGGAAGGTGAGCAGTACTTC.

The CDR3 region is CATSDSTGSGANVLTF. CDR3 nucleotides: TGTGCCACCAGTGATTCGACAGGCTCTGGGGCCAACGTCCTGACTTTC. The chain uses TRBV24-1 and TRBJ2-6; TRBD1 is a possible D gene (6 bases). V lost 2 bases, J lost 0 bases, and 7 bases lay in between. This CDR3 spans 16 amino acids. The germline gives CDR1 KGHDR, CDR2 SFDVKD.

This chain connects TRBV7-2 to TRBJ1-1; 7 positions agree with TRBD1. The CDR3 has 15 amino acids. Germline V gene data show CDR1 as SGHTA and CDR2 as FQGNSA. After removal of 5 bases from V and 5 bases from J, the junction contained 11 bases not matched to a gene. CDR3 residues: CASSTLDRAGTEAFF. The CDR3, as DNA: TGTGCCAGCAGCACTCTCGACAGGGCCGGAACTGAAGCTTTCTTT.

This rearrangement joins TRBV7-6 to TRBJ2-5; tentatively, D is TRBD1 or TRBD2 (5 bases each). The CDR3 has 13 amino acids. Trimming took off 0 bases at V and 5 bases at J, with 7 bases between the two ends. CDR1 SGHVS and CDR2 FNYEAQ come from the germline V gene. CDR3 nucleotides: TGTGCCAGCAGCTTAGCGGGGGTCGAGACCCAGTACTTC. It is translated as CASSLAGVETQYF.

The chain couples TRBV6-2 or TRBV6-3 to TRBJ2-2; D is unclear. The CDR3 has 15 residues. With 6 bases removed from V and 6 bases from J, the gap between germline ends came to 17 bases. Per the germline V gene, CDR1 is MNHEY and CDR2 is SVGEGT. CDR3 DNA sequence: TGTGCCAGCAGCCCCGCCCGGTCGTCACCCGGGGAGCTGTTTTTT. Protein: CASSPARSSPGELFF.

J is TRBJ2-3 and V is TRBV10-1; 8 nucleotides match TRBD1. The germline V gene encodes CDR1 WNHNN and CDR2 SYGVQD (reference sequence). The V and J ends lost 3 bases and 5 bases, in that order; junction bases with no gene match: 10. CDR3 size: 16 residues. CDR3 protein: CASSDQRQGRGDTQYF. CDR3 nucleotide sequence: TGCGCCAGCAGTGACCAACGACAGGGGCGGGGAGATACGCAGTATTTT.

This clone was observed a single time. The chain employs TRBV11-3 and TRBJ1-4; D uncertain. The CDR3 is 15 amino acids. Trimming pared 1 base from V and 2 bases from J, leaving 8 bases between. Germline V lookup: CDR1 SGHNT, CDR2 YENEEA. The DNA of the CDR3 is TGTGCCAGCAGCTTAGGAAGTGCGACTAATGAAAAACTGTTTTTT. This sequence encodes CASSLGSATNEKLFF.

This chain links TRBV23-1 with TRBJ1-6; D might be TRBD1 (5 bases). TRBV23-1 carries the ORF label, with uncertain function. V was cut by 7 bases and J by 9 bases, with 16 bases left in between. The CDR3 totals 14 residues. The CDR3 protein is CASNLSWGGSPLHF. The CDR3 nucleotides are TGCGCCAGCAACCTGAGCTGGGGGGGTTCACCCCTCCACTTT.

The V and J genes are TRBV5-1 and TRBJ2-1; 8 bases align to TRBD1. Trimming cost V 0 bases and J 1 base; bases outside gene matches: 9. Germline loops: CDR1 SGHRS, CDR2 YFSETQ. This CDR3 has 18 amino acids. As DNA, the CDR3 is TGCGCCAGCAGCTTGGAAGGGACAGGAGGTCCATCCTACAATGAGCAGTTCTTC. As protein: CASSLEGTGGPSYNEQFF.

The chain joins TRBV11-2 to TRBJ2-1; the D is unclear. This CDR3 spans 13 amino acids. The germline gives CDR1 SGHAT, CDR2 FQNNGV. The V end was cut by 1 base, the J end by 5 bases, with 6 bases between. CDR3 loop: CASSLGPDNEQFF. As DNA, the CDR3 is TGTGCCAGCAGCTTAGGACCCGACAATGAGCAGTTCTTC.

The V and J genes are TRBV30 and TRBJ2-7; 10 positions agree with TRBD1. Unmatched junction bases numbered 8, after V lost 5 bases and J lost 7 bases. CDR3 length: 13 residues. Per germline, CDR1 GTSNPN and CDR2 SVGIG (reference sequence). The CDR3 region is CAWGQGGPWEQYF. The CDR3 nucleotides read TGTGCCTGGGGACAGGGGGGCCCTTGGGAGCAGTACTTC.

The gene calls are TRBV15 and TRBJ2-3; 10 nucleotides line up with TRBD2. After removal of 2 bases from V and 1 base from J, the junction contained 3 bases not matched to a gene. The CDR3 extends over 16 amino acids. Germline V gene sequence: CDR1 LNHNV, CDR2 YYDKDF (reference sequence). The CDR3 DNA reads TGTGCCACCAGCAGACAGCGGGGGGGCGGCACAGATACGCAGTATTTT. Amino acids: CATSRQRGGGTDTQYF.

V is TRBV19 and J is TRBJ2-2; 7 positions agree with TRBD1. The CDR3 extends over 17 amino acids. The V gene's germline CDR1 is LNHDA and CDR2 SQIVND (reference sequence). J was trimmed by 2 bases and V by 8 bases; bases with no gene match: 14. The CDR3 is CASFTRSGTVNTGELFF. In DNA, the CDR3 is TGTGCCAGTTTTACCCGCTCCGGGACAGTAAACACCGGGGAGCTGTTTTTT.